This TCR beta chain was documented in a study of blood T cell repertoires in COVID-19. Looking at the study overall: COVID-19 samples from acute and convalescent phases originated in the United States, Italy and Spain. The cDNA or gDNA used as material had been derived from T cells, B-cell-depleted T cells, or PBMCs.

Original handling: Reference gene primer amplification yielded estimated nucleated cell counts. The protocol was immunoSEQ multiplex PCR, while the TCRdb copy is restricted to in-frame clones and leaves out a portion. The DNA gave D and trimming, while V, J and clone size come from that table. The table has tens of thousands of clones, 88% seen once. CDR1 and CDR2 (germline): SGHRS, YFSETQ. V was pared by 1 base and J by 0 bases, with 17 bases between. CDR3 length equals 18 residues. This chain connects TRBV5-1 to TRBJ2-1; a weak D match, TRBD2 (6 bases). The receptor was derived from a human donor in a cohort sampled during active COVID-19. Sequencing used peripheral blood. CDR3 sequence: CASSLYVWDSGSYNEQFF. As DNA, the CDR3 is TGCGCCAGCAGCTTGTATGTTTGGGATAGCGGCTCCTACAATGAGCAGTTCTTC.